This is a list of T cell receptor beta chains from one sample in a study of blood T cell repertoires in COVID-19. Produced via immunoSEQ multiplex PCR; TCRdb's table is partial and in-frame only. The sample records under 350,000 clones, about 85% being singletons. Sequenced sample: peripheral blood. The receptors derive from a man aged 18 to 35 with active or convalescent COVID-19. Each CDR3 is given with its conserved first and last residue. A D gene is named only where the DNA matches it firmly. A clone size is listed for some rows: how often the clone was seen (once, few, many), or a class if it is expanded.

j_gene	abundance	d_gene	v_gene	CDR3aa	CDR3nt
TRBJ2-5	.	TRBD1	TRBV7-9	CASSLTGDQETQYF	TGTGCCAGCAGCCTTACAGGGGATCAAGAGACCCAGTACTTC
TRBJ2-5	.	.	TRBV18	CASSPQTVQETQYF	TGTGCCAGCTCACCACAGACAGTCCAAGAGACCCAGTACTTC
TRBJ2-1	.	.	TRBV11-2	CASSLWGAEHEQFF	TGTGCCAGCAGCTTATGGGGCGCGGAGCATGAGCAGTTCTTC
TRBJ2-4	.	TRBD1	TRBV19	CASSRTGLAKNIQYF	TGTGCCAGTAGTAGGACAGGCCTAGCCAAAAACATTCAGTACTTC
TRBJ2-7	few	.	TRBV19	CASSSRQGGTYEQYF	TGTGCCAGTAGTTCTCGACAGGGAGGAACCTACGAGCAGTACTTC
TRBJ2-7	.	.	TRBV9	CASSVDRTDGEQYF	TGTGCCAGCAGCGTTGACAGGACGGATGGCGAGCAGTACTTC
TRBJ2-5	.	TRBD2	TRBV24-1	CATSDLGLDQETQYF	TGTGCCACCAGTGACCTCGGACTAGATCAAGAGACCCAGTACTTC
TRBJ2-7	.	TRBD1	TRBV7-3	CASSPTGQGFNEQYF	TGTGCCAGCAGCCCGACGGGACAGGGGTTCAACGAGCAGTACTTC
TRBJ2-7	.	TRBD1	TRBV9	CASSARGQGGSEQYF	TGTGCCAGCAGCGCCAGGGGACAGGGCGGTTCCGAGCAGTACTTC
TRBJ1-6	.	TRBD1	TRBV14	CASSRTGTGNSPLHF	TGTGCCAGCAGCCGAACCGGGACAGGCAATTCACCCCTCCACTTT
TRBJ1-5	many	.	TRBV30	CAWSGSGDQPQHF	TGTGCCTGGAGTGGATCAGGGGATCAGCCCCAGCATTTT
TRBJ1-2	.	.	TRBV28	CASGAQGYGYTF	TGTGCCAGCGGCGCGCAGGGGTATGGCTACACCTTC
TRBJ1-2	.	.	TRBV12-3/TRBV12-4	CASSTWAGGYTF	TGTGCCAGCAGCACGTGGGCTGGCGGCTACACCTTC
TRBJ2-3	.	.	TRBV6-2/TRBV6-3	CASSQRGTTDTQYF	TGTGCCAGCAGTCAGCGAGGGACTACAGATACGCAGTATTTT
TRBJ1-3	.	TRBD1	TRBV7-9	CASRAGTGEGYSGNTIYF	TGTGCCAGCAGAGCTGGGACAGGGGAGGGTTACTCTGGAAACACCATATATTTT
TRBJ1-4	.	.	TRBV5-1	CASSLGRYNEKLFF	TGCGCCAGCAGCTTGGGCAGATATAATGAAAAACTGTTTTTT
TRBJ1-1	once	.	TRBV7-6	CASSPSDTLKNTEAFF	TGTGCCAGCAGCCCTTCGGACACCCTAAAAAACACTGAAGCTTTCTTT
TRBJ1-1	.	.	TRBV30	CAWSAQTMNTEAFF	TGTGCCTGGAGTGCACAGACGATGAACACTGAAGCTTTCTTT
TRBJ2-7	.	.	TRBV7-2	CASSLVGNYEQYF	TGTGCCAGCAGCTTAGTGGGCAACTACGAGCAGTACTTC
TRBJ2-7	.	.	TRBV13	CASSLGEGKTYEQYF	TGTGCCAGCAGCTTAGGGGAGGGGAAGACCTACGAGCAGTACTTC
TRBJ1-4	.	.	TRBV19	CASSILPNEKLFF	TGTGCCAGTAGTATACTCCCGAATGAAAAACTGTTTTTT
TRBJ2-7	.	.	TRBV6-6	CASSTSGGVRDEQYF	.
TRBJ1-3	.	TRBD1	TRBV6-2/TRBV6-3	CASSRTGDGNTIYF	TGTGCCAGCAGTCGGACAGGGGATGGAAACACCATATATTTT
TRBJ2-7	.	TRBD1	TRBV5-5	CASSWVGDRGLHEQYF	TGTGCCAGCAGCTGGGTGGGGGACAGGGGGCTTCACGAGCAGTACTTC
TRBJ2-1	.	.	TRBV5-5	CASSSPGITAYNEQFF	TGTGCCAGCAGCTCTCCCGGGATCACGGCGTACAATGAGCAGTTCTTC
TRBJ2-5	.	.	TRBV5-4	CASSSDGEEYF	TGTGCCAGCAGCAGTGACGGGGAGGAGTACTTC
TRBJ2-6	.	.	TRBV10-3	CAISRSGANVLTF	TGTGCCATCAGCAGGTCTGGGGCCAACGTCCTGACTTTC
TRBJ1-2	.	.	TRBV28	CASSLEGVGYTF	TGTGCCAGCAGTTTAGAAGGGGTCGGCTACACCTTC
TRBJ2-1	.	TRBD2	TRBV19	CASSIAAGVSIEQFF	TGTGCCAGTAGTATAGCCGCGGGAGTCTCAATTGAGCAGTTCTTC
TRBJ1-6	once	.	TRBV10-1	CASRWTRLGNSPLHF	TGCGCCAGCAGGTGGACAAGGCTTGGGAATTCACCCCTCCACTTT
TRBJ1-3	.	.	TRBV6-2/TRBV6-3	CASSYLRGGETNTIYF	TGTGCCAGCAGTTACCTAAGGGGAGGAGAGACAAACACCATATATTTT
TRBJ1-4	.	TRBD1	TRBV7-8	CASSLSRGAGNEKLFF	TGTGCCAGCAGCTTGTCCAGGGGGGCGGGTAATGAAAAACTGTTTTTT
TRBJ2-1	.	TRBD2	TRBV18	CASSLHSGSNQDEQFF	TGTGCCAGCTCACTCCATAGCGGGAGTAACCAGGATGAGCAGTTCTTC
TRBJ2-1	.	TRBD1	TRBV27	CASNTLGDRAYNEQFF	TGTGCCAGCAACACCCTTGGGGACAGGGCCTACAATGAGCAGTTCTTC
TRBJ2-4	.	.	TRBV2	CASRPTGGDIQYF	TGTGCCAGCAGGCCGACGGGCGGGGACATTCAGTACTTC
TRBJ2-7	.	.	TRBV2	CASSGGRLAYEQYF	TGTGCCAGCAGTGGGGGGCGGCTGGCCTACGAGCAGTACTTC
TRBJ2-5	.	TRBD2	TRBV7-2	CASSQGRGGETQYF	TGTGCCAGCAGCCAGGGACGGGGGGGAGAGACCCAGTACTTC
TRBJ1-5	.	.	TRBV28	CASSTTRGLGQPQHF	TGTGCCAGCAGTACCACCAGGGGTCTTGGTCAGCCCCAGCATTTT
TRBJ1-6	few	.	TRBV30	CAWNTGHRNSPLHF	TGTGCCTGGAATACCGGACACCGGAATTCACCCCTCCACTTT
TRBJ1-1	.	TRBD1	TRBV2	CASSSTGGRTEAFF	TGTGCCAGCAGTTCCACAGGGGGACGGACTGAAGCTTTCTTT
TRBJ2-3	.	TRBD1	TRBV5-5	CASREQGFTDTQYF	TGTGCCAGCAGAGAACAGGGGTTTACAGATACGCAGTATTTT
TRBJ2-2	.	TRBD1	TRBV19	CASIRQGGNTGELFF	TGTGCCAGTATTAGACAGGGGGGAAACACCGGGGAGCTGTTTTTT
TRBJ2-7	.	.	TRBV11-3	CASSLTGSSYEQYF	TGTGCCAGCAGCTTAACCGGTAGCTCCTACGAGCAGTACTTC
TRBJ2-1	once	TRBD2	TRBV24-1	CATSERELQFF	TGTGCCACCAGTGAGCGGGAGCTGCAGTTCTTC
TRBJ1-5	once	.	TRBV13	CASSFGQVDQPQHF	TGTGCCAGCAGCTTTGGGCAGGTCGATCAGCCCCAGCATTTT
TRBJ2-7	.	.	TRBV14	CASRRSPPGTYEQYF	TGTGCCAGCAGAAGGAGCCCCCCGGGTACCTACGAGCAGTACTTC
TRBJ2-1	.	.	TRBV5-6	CASSPGGSYNEQFF	TGTGCCAGCAGTCCAGGTGGCTCCTACAATGAGCAGTTCTTC
TRBJ2-5	.	.	TRBV12-3/TRBV12-4	CASGGQTQETQYF	TGTGCCAGCGGCGGGCAGACACAAGAGACCCAGTACTTC
TRBJ1-2	.	TRBD1	TRBV9	CASRGDRANYGYTF	TGTGCCAGCAGGGGGGACAGAGCTAACTATGGCTACACCTTC
TRBJ2-2	.	.	TRBV4-3	CASSQGSGGELFF	TGCGCCAGCAGCCAAGGCTCAGGCGGGGAGCTGTTTTTT
TRBJ1-2	.	.	TRBV6-5	CASSPDRGSGYTF	TGTGCCAGCAGCCCCGACAGAGGAAGTGGCTACACCTTC
TRBJ2-1	.	.	TRBV10-3	CAISDRGNEQFF	TGTGCCATCAGTGATAGGGGCAATGAGCAGTTCTTC
TRBJ1-1	.	.	TRBV30	CAWSVVLLYEAFF	TGTGCCTGGAGTGTAGTCCTCCTATACGAAGCTTTCTTT
TRBJ1-2	.	TRBD1	TRBV28	CASSLGGTGGGGYTF	TGTGCCAGCAGTTTAGGCGGGACAGGGGGCGGTGGCTACACCTTC